Listed here are 13 T cell receptor beta chains from one sample, sequenced in a study of T cell repertoires in cytomegalovirus infection. Using its own MiXCR run on the reads, TCRdb lists one record per CDR3 protein. The sample gives about 330,000 distinct CDR3 sequences, over 7.5% of which show up once; 3.5% to 4.5% is in the top ten. Sequenced sample: PBMCs. The receptor source for this set is a human donor in good health (CMV status not recorded). Some clones in this sample may be carry-over from other donors' samples.

This clonotype has ten or more counts. This chain joins TRBV5-4 and TRBJ1-2, with 10 bases matching TRBD1. This CDR3 spans 15 amino acids. In germline, CDR1 is SGHNT, CDR2 YYREEE (reference sequence). Germline trimming cut 0 bases from V and 6 bases from J; bases unmatched to any gene: 5. CDR3: CASSLVGTGENGYTF. In DNA, the CDR3 is TGTGCCAGCAGCTTGGTCGGGACAGGGGAAAATGGCTACACCTTC.

The sample holds many counts of this clonotype. The chain recombines TRBV4-1 with TRBJ2-7; a possible D gene is TRBD2 (5 bases). Germline assignment: CDR1 MGHRA and CDR2 YSYEKL. Between the trimmed V and J ends, which lost 0 bases and 4 bases, there was a span of 13 bases. The CDR3 totals 15 residues. In DNA, the CDR3 is TGCGCCAGCAGCCAAGATAGGATCGGGATTTACGAGCAGTACTTC. Its protein is CASSQDRIGIYEQYF.

This clonotype was seen repeatedly, ten times or more. The chain joins TRBV7-2 to TRBJ2-7, with D perhaps matching TRBD1 or TRBD2 (5 bases each). The CDR3 extends over 16 amino acids. CDR1 is SGHTA, CDR2 FQGNSA, per germline. V was trimmed by 3 bases and J by 5 bases, leaving 20 bases between them. The CDR3 loop reads CASSFTGRRSGDEQYF. As DNA, the CDR3 is TGTGCCAGCAGCTTTACGGGACGGAGGTCCGGGGACGAGCAGTACTTC.

This clonotype has more than one count but fewer than ten. This rearrangement joins TRBV12-3 or TRBV12-4 to TRBJ1-3; a possible D gene is TRBD1 (5 bases). The CDR3 has 14 amino acids. Trimming removed 6 bases from V and 0 bases from J, with 9 bases in between. The CDR3 here is CASSPDSSGNTIYF. CDR3 coding DNA: TGTGCCAGCAGCCCCGACAGCTCTGGAAACACCATATATTTT.

This clonotype has more than one count but fewer than ten. The chain links TRBV2 to TRBJ1-6; unclear D gene. The ends were cut back, 4 bases at V and 7 bases at J, with 8 bases in the middle. The CDR3 covers 13 residues. Per the germline V gene, CDR1 is SNHLY and CDR2 is FYNNEI. The CDR3 spells CASSGERNSPLHF. The CDR3 nucleotides read TGTGCCAGCAGTGGCGAGAGGAATTCACCCCTCCACTTT.

This clonotype was found many times. The chain combines TRBV7-2 with TRBJ2-7; no clear D gene. This CDR3 region has 11 residues. V shed 5 bases and J shed 4 bases, with 6 bases lying between them. Germline-derived CDR1 and CDR2 are SGHTA and FQGNSA. The CDR3 bases are TGTGCCAGCAGCCCGCAGTACGAGCAGTACTTC. It specifies CASSPQYEQYF.

The chain couples TRBV29-1 to TRBJ1-1; 9 bases match TRBD1. J lost 0 bases, V lost 5 bases, and 7 bases had no gene match. The CDR3 is 15 amino acids. CDR1 and CDR2 (germline): SQVTM, ANQGSEA. The CDR3 spells CSVIDRGGMNTEAFF. The CDR3 coding sequence is TGCAGCGTTATTGACAGGGGGGGAATGAACACTGAAGCTTTCTTT.

The V call is TRBV14, the J call TRBJ2-2; 9 bases fit TRBD1. CDR3 length equals 16 residues. Per germline, CDR1 SGHDN and CDR2 FVKESK. V shed 4 bases and J 4 bases; nucleotides not matched to a gene: 7. CDR3 amino acids: CASSPGTGNLTGELFF. The DNA of the CDR3 is TGTGCCAGCAGCCCCGGGACAGGGAACCTCACCGGGGAGCTGTTTTTT.

The chain joins TRBV6-6 to TRBJ2-2; 7 bases line up with TRBD2. V shed 1 base, J shed 6 bases, and the junction held 5 bases outside the gene matches. This CDR3 has 15 residues. Germline values: CDR1 MNHNY, CDR2 SVGAGI (reference sequence). The CDR3 DNA is TGTGCCAGCAGTTACTTCCCAGGACTAGCCGGGGAGCTGTTTTTT. This gives the protein CASSYFPGLAGELFF.

This clonotype occurred a few times. The genes are TRBV6-2 or TRBV6-3 and TRBJ1-1; D is uncertain. The V and J ends lost 2 bases and 1 base respectively, with 11 bases between them. Germline V gene lookup returns CDR1 MNHEY and CDR2 SVGEGT. The CDR3 is 15 residues long. The DNA for the CDR3 is TGTGCCAGCAGTTACCCCGGACTCCGGAACACTGAAGCTTTCTTT. The encoded protein is CASSYPGLRNTEAFF.

The rearrangement links TRBV19 to TRBJ1-3, with 10 bases fitting TRBD1. Germline V lookup: CDR1 LNHDA, CDR2 SQIVND (reference sequence). The length of the CDR3 is 17 residues. The V and J ends lost 5 bases and 4 bases, in that order; junction bases with no gene match: 11. CDR3 coding DNA: TGTGCCAGTAGTCGCACCGGGACAGGGGCGCGAGGAAACACCATATATTTT. Its translation: CASSRTGTGARGNTIYF.

The chain employs TRBV7-2 and TRBJ2-7; maybe TRBD2 (6 bases). The CDR3 contains 14 residues. The germline V and J ends were trimmed by 1 base and 2 bases, with 9 bases remaining between them. Germline lookup yields CDR1 SGHTA and CDR2 FQGNSA. The CDR3: CASSLERTTYEQYF. The CDR3 nucleotides are TGTGCCAGCAGCTTAGAGAGGACTACCTACGAGCAGTACTTC.

J is TRBJ1-2 and V is TRBV6-5; 9 nucleotides match TRBD1. The V gene's germline CDR1 is MNHEY and CDR2 SVGAGI. The CDR3 consists of 14 residues. V shed 5 bases and J 8 bases; nucleotides not matched to a gene: 9. The CDR3 here is CASSAVQGAGGYTF. In DNA form, the CDR3 reads TGTGCCAGCAGTGCCGTACAGGGGGCGGGAGGCTACACCTTC.